This T cell receptor beta chain was found in a study of blood T cell repertoires in COVID-19. Study information: Samples representing acute and convalescent COVID-19 were sourced from the United States, Italy and Spain.

TCRdb keeps only in-frame clones here, not all; method: immunoSEQ multiplex PCR. The sample records about 87,000 clones, 70% to 90% being singletons. The CDR3 loop spans 13 amino acids. Germline V CDR1 and CDR2: SGHKS, YYEKEE (reference sequence). The V end lost 1 base, the J end lost 6 bases, and 10 bases lay between the germline ends. Material for sequencing was peripheral blood. The rearrangement links TRBV5-5 to TRBJ1-2; D is possibly TRBD1 (6 bases). The source is a woman older than 75 with COVID-19, enrolled during active disease. The DNA for the CDR3 is TGTGCCAGCAGCTTGTGGGGGCAAGATGGCTACACCTTC. Protein sequence: CASSLWGQDGYTF.